What follows describes a single TCR beta chain. Its antigen remains unidentified. This specimen belongs to a study of Tregs in tolerant kidney transplant recipients. The germline CDR1 and CDR2 sequences are SNHLY and FYNNEI. The CDR3 is 16 amino acids. V was trimmed by 7 bases and J by 0 bases, leaving 16 bases between them. Here immunoSEQ multiplex PCR was the method, and the copy in TCRdb shows in-frame clones only, minus some. The table has around 78,000 clones, less than 95% seen once; the top ten hold around 0.32%. The study, taken as a whole, reports: Antigen-driven expansion was suggested because donor-specific Tregs expanded more than all Tregs in tolerant patients. For some patients, primers changed over time, blocking nucleotide-level comparison.

This clonotype was sampled from a human donor who received a combined kidney and bone marrow transplant. Here the sequenced sample was Tregs from blood, taken before the transplant. This chain links TRBV2 with TRBJ2-4; D not resolved. CDR3 sequence (DNA): TGTGCCAGCACCGAATATGGGGAACTAGCCAAAAACATTCAGTACTTC. Protein: CASTEYGELAKNIQYF.